The sequence of this T cell receptor (beta chain) was determined in a study of blood T cell repertoires in COVID-19. About the research overall: Italy, Spain and the United States were the sources of the convalescent and acute COVID-19 samples. PBMCs, B-cell-depleted T cells, or T cells were the source of the cDNA or gDNA that made up the material.

Original processing methods: Nucleated cell counts were estimated from reference gene primer amplification. Profiling relied on immunoSEQ multiplex PCR, and the TCRdb table lists in-frame clones only, not all of them. V, J and clone size are taken as reported in that table, and D and trimming were inferred from the DNA itself. Among about 280,000 clones, 70% to 90% were seen once, and the ten largest hold 9.4%. The CDR3 spans 17 residues. The material sequenced was peripheral blood. The chain combines TRBV21-1 with TRBJ1-3; the table's TRBD1 call for D was not verified on the DNA. TRBV21-1 is listed as a pseudogene. The TCR sequence derives from a man between 18 and 35 years old with active or convalescent COVID-19. The CDR3 sequence is CASSLHRATPSGNTIYF. CDR3 DNA: TGTGCCAGCAGCCTACACAGGGCAACCCCCTCTGGAAACACCATATATTTT.